This passage covers 18 T cell receptor beta chains from one sample sequenced in a study of cytomegalovirus exposure and HLA in healthy donors. Here immunoSEQ multiplex PCR was the method, and the copy in TCRdb shows in-frame clones only, minus some. The top ten hold around 3.2% of the sample, which has 150,000 or so clones, 85% to 90% seen once. The sequencing sample was made of PBMCs. Source of these receptors: a woman between 18 and 29 years old in good health and CMV-seropositive.

The rearrangement joins TRBV4-2 to TRBJ2-2, with D maybe TRBD2 (6 bases). V dropped 0 bases and J dropped 5 bases, with 16 bases sitting between them. The CDR3 runs to 17 residues. Germline V gene sequence: CDR1 LGHNA, CDR2 YNFKEQ. The CDR3 region has the DNA TGTGCCAGCAGCCAAGATTTGATTCTAGCGCGTACCGGGGAGCTGTTTTTT. Protein sequence: CASSQDLILARTGELFF.

The chain recombines TRBV30 with TRBJ2-7; tentatively, D is TRBD1 (5 bases). The CDR3 consists of 13 residues. Germline V gene data show CDR1 as GTSNPN and CDR2 as SVGIG (reference sequence). Trimming stripped 3 bases from V and 0 bases from J, with 9 bases between. The CDR3 coding sequence is TGTGCCTGGAGGGGTCAGGGCTCCTACGAGCAGTACTTC. Translated: CAWRGQGSYEQYF. The variable domain in full, completed from reference TRBV30 and TRBJ2-7, reads SQTIHQWPATLVQPVGSPLSLECTVEGTSNPNLYWYRQAAGRGLQLLFYSVGIGQISSEVPQNLSASRPQDRQFILSSKKLLLSDSGFYLCAWRGQGSYEQYFGPGTRLTVT.

This clone showed up just once. The chain has TRBV5-1 and TRBJ2-7; 10 bases are shared with TRBD2. Trimming removed 3 bases from V and 4 bases from J; junction bases left unmatched: 7. The CDR3 extends over 15 amino acids. The germline V gene encodes CDR1 SGHRS and CDR2 YFSETQ. CDR3 amino acids: CASSSLAGGPYEQYF. DNA for the CDR3: TGCGCCAGCAGCTCCTTAGCGGGAGGCCCTTACGAGCAGTACTTC.

The rearrangement links TRBV19 to TRBJ2-5, with 7 bases aligning to TRBD1. CDR1 is LNHDA, CDR2 SQIVND, per germline (reference sequence). This CDR3 spans 15 amino acids. After removal of 6 bases from V and 6 bases from J, the junction contained 13 bases not matched to a gene. For the CDR3, the DNA is TGTGCCAGTAGGTCGGGACAGATGAATGAGAAGACCCAGTACTTC. Protein product: CASRSGQMNEKTQYF. The full variable domain, in which reference TRBV19 and TRBJ2-5 provide the parts outside the CDR3, is DGGITQSPKYLFRKEGQNVTLSCEQNLNHDAMYWYRQDPGQGLRLIYYSQIVNDFQKGDIAEGYSVSREKKESFPLTVTSAQKNPTAFYLCASRSGQMNEKTQYFGPGTRLLVL.

In nucleotides, the CDR3 is TGTGCCAGCAGTGATTTGGGGACAGCCGGAAACACCATATATTTT. This encodes CASSDLGTAGNTIYF. The rearrangement uses TRBV6-1 and TRBJ1-3, with 7 bases lining up with TRBD1. Germline V gene sequence: CDR1 MNHNS, CDR2 SASEGT. The V segment lost 3 bases and the J segment 4 bases; nucleotides outside the gene matches: 6. The CDR3 contains 15 residues.

CDR3 amino acids: CASSLLAGANTGELFF. The CDR3 DNA reads TGTGCCAGCAGCTTATTAGCGGGAGCGAACACCGGGGAGCTGTTTTTT. The rearrangement joins TRBV7-3 to TRBJ2-2; TRBD2 aligns across 9 bases. This CDR3 is built from 16 residues. V lost 2 bases to trimming and J lost 0 bases; unmatched junction nucleotides: 1. CDR1 is SGHTA and CDR2 is FQGTGA in the germline V gene.

The gene calls are TRBV9 and TRBJ2-7; unclear D gene. The CDR3 loop spans 14 amino acids. CDR1 is SGDLS and CDR2 is YYNGEE in the germline V gene. V lost 2 bases to trimming and J lost 7 bases, with 16 bases between them. As DNA, the CDR3 is TGTGCCAGCAGCGTTAACCCTCGAGTGTGGGAGCAGTACTTC. Amino acid sequence: CASSVNPRVWEQYF. Full variable domain (remainder filled in from reference TRBV9 and TRBJ2-7): DSGVTQTPKHLITATGQRVTLRCSPRSGDLSVYWYQQSLDQGLQFLIQYYNGEERAKGNILERFSAQQFPDLHSELNLSSLELGDSALYFCASSVNPRVWEQYFGPGTRLTVT.

J is TRBJ2-1 and V is TRBV15; 8 bases map to TRBD2. V trimming: 0 bases; J trimming: 4 bases; junction bases outside the gene matches: 5. Germline V gene data show CDR1 as LNHNV and CDR2 as YYDKDF (reference sequence). CDR3 length equals 16 residues. The CDR3 DNA follows: TGTGCCACCAGCAGAGATTTAAGCGGGAGATACAATGAGCAGTTCTTC. Residues: CATSRDLSGRYNEQFF.

The rearrangement uses TRBV4-3 and TRBJ2-7; maybe TRBD2 (5 bases). The germline V gene has CDR1 LGHNA and CDR2 YSLEER. The CDR3 is made up of 15 amino acids. The germline V and J ends were trimmed by 6 bases and 2 bases, with 17 bases remaining between them. For the CDR3, the DNA is TGCGCCAGCAGTCCGGGGAAGGGTGACCCCTACGAGCAGTACTTC. It specifies CASSPGKGDPYEQYF.

In nucleotides, the CDR3 is TGTGCCAGCAGCCGGAGCAGCTCTGGGGCCAACGTCCTGACTTTC. Amino acid sequence: CASSRSSSGANVLTF. The chain recombines TRBV5-4 with TRBJ2-6; D gene ambiguous. CDR1 is SGHNT and CDR2 is YYREEE in the germline V gene (reference sequence). V was pared by 4 bases and J by 0 bases, with 8 bases between. CDR3 length equals 15 residues.

The genes are TRBV5-6 and TRBJ2-2; unclear D gene. Trimming removed 1 base from V and 6 bases from J, with 13 bases in between. Germline V CDR1 and CDR2: SGHDT, YYEEEE. CDR3 length: 15 residues. CDR3 in amino acids: CASSLSFGPAGELFF. In nucleotides, the CDR3 is TGTGCCAGCAGCTTGTCATTTGGCCCCGCCGGGGAGCTGTTTTTT.

This clone has only a few counts. V usage is TRBV19 and J usage is TRBJ1-2; D remains unclear. Trimming removed 4 bases at V and 3 bases at J, with 24 bases between. Germline V gene lookup returns CDR1 LNHDA and CDR2 SQIVND (reference sequence). The CDR3 extends over 18 amino acids. CDR3 in amino acids: CASSTRPRTTRTHYGYTF. CDR3 in DNA: TGTGCCAGTAGTACCCGGCCCAGAACGACACGGACTCACTATGGCTACACCTTC.

This clone was seen a handful of times. This sequence joins TRBV19 and TRBJ2-7; 10 nucleotides match TRBD2. Unmatched junction bases numbered 9, after V lost 1 base and J lost 6 bases. CDR1 and CDR2 from the germline V gene are LNHDA and SQIVND (reference sequence). CDR3 length equals 16 residues. The CDR3 region is CASSIVGLAGVGEQYF. DNA of the CDR3: TGTGCCAGTAGTATAGTGGGGCTAGCGGGAGTAGGCGAGCAGTACTTC.

The chain links TRBV12-5 to TRBJ1-5, with 9 bases aligning to TRBD1. CDR3 length: 18 amino acids. Germline CDR1 reads LGHNT; CDR2 reads FRNRAP. The V segment lost 4 bases and the J segment 0 bases; nucleotides outside the gene matches: 10. The CDR3 reads CASGYGQGRLYSNQPQHF. CDR3 sequence (DNA): TGTGCTAGTGGTTATGGACAGGGGAGGCTGTATAGCAATCAGCCCCAGCATTTT.

The chain carries TRBV28 and TRBJ2-7; tentative D call: TRBD2 (6 bases). The V end was cut by 3 bases, the J end by 6 bases, with 12 bases between. CDR1 is MDHEN and CDR2 is SYDVKM in the germline V gene. There are 13 residues in the CDR3. This CDR3 is CASSLSAGFEQYF. The CDR3 DNA reads as TGTGCCAGCAGTTTGTCAGCGGGTTTCGAGCAGTACTTC.

The V and J genes are TRBV6-5 and TRBJ2-3, with a weak D call TRBD2 (6 bases). The V gene's germline CDR1 is MNHEY and CDR2 SVGAGI. V gave up 10 bases and J gave up 4 bases, with 18 bases separating them. The CDR3 totals 14 residues. DNA for the CDR3: TGTGCCACCTGCAGGGACGCGGGATCAGATACGCAGTATTTT. Its protein product is CATCRDAGSDTQYF.

In its sample, this clone was seen once. The chain is built from TRBV7-3 and TRBJ2-2, with TRBD2 as a possible D gene (6 bases). This CDR3 contains 16 residues. With 5 bases removed from V and 4 bases from J, the gap between germline ends came to 17 bases. Germline V gene sequence: CDR1 SGHTA, CDR2 FQGTGA. The CDR3 sequence is CASSLGLEFPTGELFF. In DNA, the CDR3 is TGTGCCAGCAGCCTGGGACTGGAATTTCCCACCGGGGAGCTGTTTTTT.

Here the CDR3 DNA reads TGTGCCAGCTCACCACCTCTTAAACTGAGTGAGCAGTTCTTC. This gives the protein CASSPPLKLSEQFF. The chain uses TRBV18 and TRBJ2-1; D unclear. Germline loops: CDR1 KGHSH, CDR2 LQKENI. The CDR3 totals 14 residues. Between the trimmed V and J ends, which lost 0 bases and 9 bases, there was a span of 12 bases.